These 16 T cell receptor beta chains originate from one sample sequenced in a study of blood T cells in healthy people across ages. With a J-beta primer mix and a sample-barcoded 5' primer, a second PCR ran 7 to 11 cycles. TCRdb independently ran MiXCR on the 5' RACE reads; one entry per CDR3 protein. In the table there are 950,000 to 1,200,000 distinct CDR3 sequences, less than 45% of which are singletons. The specimen sequenced was blood. These receptors were obtained from a man between 18 and 35 years old in good health.

The chain has TRBV7-2 and TRBJ2-5; D possibly matches TRBD1 or TRBD2 (6 bases each). This CDR3 comprises 14 residues. Germline V gene lookup returns CDR1 SGHTA and CDR2 FQGNSA. Trimming stripped 2 bases from V and 3 bases from J, with 10 bases between. CDR3 sequence reads: CASSLSRGEETQYF. In DNA form, the CDR3 reads TGTGCCAGCAGCTTAAGTAGGGGGGAAGAGACCCAGTACTTC.

This clonotype was counted only a few times. V usage is TRBV5-8 and J usage is TRBJ1-2, with D unclear. Germline assignment: CDR1 SGHTS and CDR2 YDEGEE. CDR3 length equals 13 residues. The ends were cut back, 5 bases at V and 4 bases at J, with 12 bases in the middle. CDR3 bases: TGTGCCAGCAGGTCCGTCGTGGGCTATGGCTACACCTTC. Amino acid sequence: CASRSVVGYGYTF.

This sequence joins TRBV6-2 or TRBV6-3 and TRBJ2-5; D gene uncertain. The V end was cut by 0 bases, the J end by 11 bases, with 25 bases between. The CDR3 sequence is 17 residues long. Germline V gene sequence: CDR1 MNHEY, CDR2 SVGEGT. CDR3 amino acids: CASSYSRSDGWKGEQYF. CDR3 DNA sequence: TGTGCCAGCAGTTACTCTCGATCTGACGGTTGGAAGGGTGAGCAGTACTTC.

The CDR3 spells CASSQETGGPGETQYF. In DNA, the CDR3 is TGTGCCAGCAGCCAAGAAACGGGGGGGCCCGGGGAGACCCAGTACTTC. The chain recombines TRBV4-2 with TRBJ2-5; 8 bases match TRBD2. V lost 0 bases, J lost 5 bases, and 8 bases stayed unmatched. Germline values: CDR1 LGHNA, CDR2 YNFKEQ. CDR3 length: 16 residues.

Comments on this clonotype: A much larger clone is a single base away; this may be a read error. This chain joins TRBV20-1 and TRBJ2-3; D uncertain. Trimming left V 3 bases short and J 1 base short, with 11 bases between. Germline-derived CDR1 and CDR2 are DFQATT and SNEGSKA (reference sequence). The CDR3 contains 14 residues. The CDR3: CSARVRHGTDTQYF. DNA for the CDR3: TGCAGTGCTAGGGTCAGGCACGGCACAGATACGCAGTATTTT.

Notes on this clonotype: This may arise from a read error, as a much more abundant clone is one base away. J is TRBJ2-1 and V is TRBV29-1; no clear D gene. V shed 7 bases and J shed 5 bases, with 15 bases lying between them. This CDR3 is 13 amino acids long. The germline V gene encodes CDR1 SQVTM and CDR2 ANQGSEA. CDR3 in DNA: TGCAGCGCCCATGTTGACATCAACAATGAGCAGTTCTTC. Translation gives CSAHVDINNEQFF.

The chain couples TRBV11-3 to TRBJ2-1; D is possibly TRBD1 (6 bases). In germline, CDR1 is SGHNT, CDR2 YENEEA. The CDR3 loop spans 14 amino acids. Trimming pared 5 bases from V and 6 bases from J, leaving 14 bases between. CDR3 bases: TGTGCCAGCAGCGAAAGAGGACAGCCCAATGAGCAGTTCTTC. Its translation is CASSERGQPNEQFF.

The chain is built from TRBV12-3 or TRBV12-4 and TRBJ2-7, with TRBD1 as a possible D gene (5 bases). The J call may be mistaken, given a closer DNA end match to TRBJ2-5. The CDR3 runs 12 residues. The CDR3 bases are TGTGCCAGCAGTTCTGGGGCCGAGACCCAGTACTTC. This codes for CASSSGAETQYF.

Concerning this clonotype itself: The junction and the germline gene differ at one end; a read error may be behind it. The gene calls are TRBV9 and TRBJ2-1, with D perhaps TRBD1 (6 bases). This CDR3 is 15 amino acids long. CDR1 is SGDLS and CDR2 is YYNGEE in the germline V gene. The CDR3 DNA follows: TGTGCCAGCAGCGTAGACAGGGCCCCTTACAATGGGCAGTTCTTC. Protein: CASSVDRAPYNGQFF.

In its sample, this clonotype was seen once. J is TRBJ1-3 and V is TRBV4-3, with D maybe TRBD1 (5 bases). V lost 0 bases, J lost 0 bases, and 15 bases lay in between. Looked up from germline, CDR1 is LGHNA and CDR2 is YSLEER. The length of the CDR3 is 18 residues. CDR3 DNA: TGCGCCAGCAGCCAAGATCGCCCCGACAGTCACTCTGGAAACACCATATATTTT. Its translation: CASSQDRPDSHSGNTIYF.

This clonotype was seen a few times. J is TRBJ2-1 and V is TRBV5-1; TRBD1 matches 7 bases. In germline, CDR1 is SGHRS, CDR2 YFSETQ. Trimming removed 4 bases from V and 5 bases from J; junction bases left unmatched: 3. The CDR3 has 13 amino acids. CDR3 sequence: CASSQTGNNEQFF. The CDR3 coding sequence is TGCGCCAGCAGCCAGACAGGGAACAATGAGCAGTTCTTC.

This chain uses TRBV6-5 with TRBJ2-2, with 7 nucleotides matching TRBD1. The CDR3 runs to 15 residues. Per the germline V gene, CDR1 is MNHEY and CDR2 is SVGAGI. After removal of 2 bases from V and 8 bases from J, the junction contained 8 bases not matched to a gene. This chain's CDR3 is CASSYEGASVGELFF. CDR3 coding DNA: TGTGCCAGCAGTTACGAGGGGGCGTCCGTTGGGGAGCTGTTTTTT.

This rearrangement joins TRBV20-1 to TRBJ1-1; D remains unclear. CDR1 is DFQATT, CDR2 SNEGSKA, per germline (reference sequence). V dropped 0 bases and J dropped 5 bases, with 22 bases sitting between them. CDR3 size: 17 residues. The DNA of the CDR3 is TGCAGTGCTAGAGATAAGCGGGTGTCGGTTCTTTTGACTGAAGCTTTCTTT. This gives the protein CSARDKRVSVLLTEAFF.

This clonotype was found a few times. V and J are TRBV6-1 and TRBJ2-3, with D possibly TRBD1 on 6 matching bases. The V and J ends lost 8 bases and 4 bases respectively, with 19 bases between them. The CDR3 runs 15 residues. The V gene's germline CDR1 is MNHNS and CDR2 SASEGT. CDR3 nucleotide sequence: TGTGCCAGCGCGTTACAGGGTAGTGTACCAGATACGCAGTATTTT. Encoded protein: CASALQGSVPDTQYF.

The chain couples TRBV27 to TRBJ2-1; weak D call: TRBD1 (6 bases). Germline V gene lookup returns CDR1 MNHEY and CDR2 SMNVEV (reference sequence). The CDR3 is 16 residues long. The V and J ends lost 3 bases and 3 bases respectively, with 15 bases between them. The CDR3, as DNA: TGTGCCAGCAGTTTTGGTGGACAGACCTTCTACAATGAGCAGTTCTTC. Its translation is CASSFGGQTFYNEQFF.

The J gene is TRBJ2-7, the V gene TRBV28; D perhaps matches TRBD1 (6 bases). Trimming cost V 6 bases and J 9 bases, with 18 bases left between them. CDR3 size: 13 residues. Looked up from germline, CDR1 is MDHEN and CDR2 is SYDVKM. CDR3 sequence: CASSYHQGIGQYF. CDR3 in DNA: TGTGCCAGCAGCTACCACCAGGGGATAGGGCAGTACTTC.